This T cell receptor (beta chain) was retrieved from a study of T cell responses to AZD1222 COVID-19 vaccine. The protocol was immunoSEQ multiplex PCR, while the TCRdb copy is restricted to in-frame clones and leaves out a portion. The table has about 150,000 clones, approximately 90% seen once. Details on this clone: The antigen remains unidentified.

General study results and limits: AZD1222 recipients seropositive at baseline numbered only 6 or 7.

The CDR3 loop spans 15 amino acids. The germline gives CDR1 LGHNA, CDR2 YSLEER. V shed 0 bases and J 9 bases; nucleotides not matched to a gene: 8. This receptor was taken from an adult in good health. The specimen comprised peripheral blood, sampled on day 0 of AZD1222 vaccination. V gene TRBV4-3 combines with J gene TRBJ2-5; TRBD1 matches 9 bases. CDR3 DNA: TGCGCCAGCAGCCAAGATCAAGACAGGGGGTCGGCCCAGTACTTC. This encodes CASSQDQDRGSAQYF.